The T cell receptor (beta chain) described here comes from a study of cytomegalovirus exposure and HLA in healthy donors. PCR primers comprised 60 Vbeta and 13 Jbeta primers. Using immunoSEQ multiplex PCR, the repertoire was profiled, and TCRdb retains in-frame clones only, with some absent. The data show about 170,000 clones, around three quarters seen once. Trimming removed 5 bases at V and 8 bases at J, with 15 bases between. This CDR3 has 13 residues. Germline lookup yields CDR1 SGHAT and CDR2 FQNNGV. V usage is TRBV11-2 and J usage is TRBJ1-2; no reliable D call. The sample comprised PBMCs. The TCR sequence derives from a woman in her twenties or thirties in good health and CMV-seropositive. The CDR3 is CASSLGVRRGYTF. CDR3 nucleotides: TGTGCCAGCAGCCTCGGGGTCCGGCGGGGCTACACCTTC.